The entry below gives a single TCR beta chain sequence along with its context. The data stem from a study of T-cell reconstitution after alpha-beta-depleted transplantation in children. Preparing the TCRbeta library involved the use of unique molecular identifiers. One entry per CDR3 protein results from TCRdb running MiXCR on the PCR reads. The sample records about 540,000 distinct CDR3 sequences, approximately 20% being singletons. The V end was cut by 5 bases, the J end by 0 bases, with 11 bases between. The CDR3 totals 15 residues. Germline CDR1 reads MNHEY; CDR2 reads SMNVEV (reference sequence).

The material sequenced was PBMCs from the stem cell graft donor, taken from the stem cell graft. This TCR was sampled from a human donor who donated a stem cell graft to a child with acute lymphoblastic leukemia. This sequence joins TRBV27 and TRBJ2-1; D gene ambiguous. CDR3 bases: TGTGCCAGCAGTGACTTCTCTAGCTCCTACAATGAGCAGTTCTTC. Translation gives CASSDFSSSYNEQFF.